A selection of T cell receptor beta chains follows, all from one sample in a study of shared clonotypes between healthy human individuals. Sequencing used immunoSEQ multiplex PCR; TCRdb keeps in-frame clones, though not all of them. The table shows fewer than 1.6 million clones, with approximately 98.5% occurring only once. The sample comprised naive CD4+ T cells sorted from blood. The receptors stem from a man aged 30 to 39 in good health. Each CDR3 is given with its conserved first and last residue. The D gene is left open where the match is weak. Part of the rows lack a size; the others show once, few, many or a class for expanded clones.

D gene	V gene	clone size	J gene	CDR3 protein	CDR3 DNA
.	TRBV7-2	.	TRBJ1-2	CASSLNREDYGYTF	TGTGCCAGCAGCTTAAACAGGGAGGACTATGGCTACACCTTC
.	TRBV5-1	.	TRBJ1-1	CASSEQQEANTEAFF	TGCGCCAGCAGCGAACAACAGGAAGCGAACACTGAAGCTTTCTTT
.	TRBV7-8	.	TRBJ2-7	CASSLFTLYEQYF	TGTGCCAGCAGCTTATTTACCCTCTACGAGCAGTACTTC
.	TRBV7-2	.	TRBJ2-7	CASSLARQGYEQYF	TGTGCCAGCAGCTTAGCACGCCAGGGCTACGAGCAGTACTTC
TRBD1	TRBV5-1	.	TRBJ1-1	CASSSSPTGRVNTEAFF	TGCGCCAGCAGCTCCAGTCCGACAGGGAGGGTGAACACTGAAGCTTTCTTT
.	TRBV21-1	.	TRBJ1-4	CASSIHRGEKTNEKLFF	TGTGCCAGCAGCATTCACAGGGGGGAGAAAACTAATGAAAAACTGTTTTTT
.	TRBV19	.	TRBJ2-1	CASSPRQDYNNEQFF	TGTGCCAGTAGCCCGAGGCAGGACTATAACAATGAGCAGTTCTTC
TRBD2	TRBV7-9	.	TRBJ2-1	CASSPGLAAYNEQFF	TGTGCCAGCAGCCCCGGACTAGCGGCCTACAATGAGCAGTTCTTC
.	TRBV10-3	.	TRBJ2-5	CAISTGEETQYF	TGTGCCATCAGTACCGGGGAAGAGACCCAGTACTTC
.	TRBV30	.	TRBJ2-7	CAWSVVGDGDWRYEQYF	TGTGCCTGGAGTGTAGTTGGGGATGGGGACTGGAGGTACGAGCAGTACTTC
.	TRBV6-4	.	TRBJ2-2	CASSPRVAGELFF	TGTGCCAGCAGTCCTAGGGTCGCCGGGGAGCTGTTTTTT
.	TRBV5-1	.	TRBJ2-2	CATMPATNTGELFF	TGCGCCACCATGCCGGCCACGAACACCGGGGAGCTGTTTTTT
.	TRBV11-2	.	TRBJ1-2	CASSLLSAFGYTF	TGTGCCAGCAGCTTATTAAGCGCGTTTGGCTACACCTTC
.	TRBV6-4	.	TRBJ2-2	CASSDNTGELFF	TGTGCCAGCAGTGACAACACCGGGGAGCTGTTTTTT
.	TRBV5-1	.	TRBJ1-3	CASSSVPGVANTIYF	TGCGCCAGCAGCTCCGTCCCGGGCGTAGCGAACACCATATATTTT
.	TRBV5-1	.	TRBJ2-7	CASSLADDEQYF	TGCGCCAGCAGCTTGGCCGATGACGAGCAGTACTTC
.	TRBV15	once	TRBJ2-7	CATSRGGSQGYEQYF	TGTGCCACCAGCAGAGGAGGGTCTCAGGGCTACGAGCAGTACTTC
.	TRBV2	.	TRBJ2-7	CASWRETSYEQYF	TGTGCCAGCTGGAGGGAGACCTCCTACGAGCAGTACTTC
.	TRBV19	.	TRBJ1-2	CASTDPGRGDYGYTF	TGTGCCAGTACCGACCCCGGGAGGGGCGACTATGGCTACACCTTC
.	TRBV5-4	.	TRBJ2-7	CASSGDTYEQYF	TGTGCCAGCAGCGGGGACACCTACGAGCAGTACTTC
.	TRBV11-2	.	TRBJ2-7	CASNEERAFEQYF	TGTGCCAGCAATGAGGAGAGGGCCTTCGAGCAGTACTTC
.	TRBV11-2	.	TRBJ1-2	CASSSGWGRGYTF	TGTGCCAGCAGCTCGGGGTGGGGGCGAGGCTACACCTTC
.	TRBV19	.	TRBJ1-5	CASSMLARASYQPQHF	TGTGCCAGTAGTATGTTGGCCAGGGCAAGCTATCAGCCCCAGCATTTT
TRBD1	TRBV5-1	.	TRBJ2-2	CASSVTGVPGELFF	TGCGCCAGCAGCGTAACAGGGGTTCCCGGGGAGCTGTTTTTT
.	TRBV5-1	.	TRBJ2-7	CASSLGLDSPRSYEQYF	TGCGCCAGCAGCTTGGGTCTGGACAGCCCGCGCTCCTACGAGCAGTACTTC
.	TRBV14	.	TRBJ2-5	CASSQDRGFRYQETQYF	TGTGCCAGCAGCCAAGATCGGGGTTTTCGGTACCAAGAGACCCAGTACTTC
TRBD1	TRBV2	.	TRBJ1-5	CASSGDRGGNQPQHF	TGTGCCAGCAGCGGGGACAGGGGAGGCAATCAGCCCCAGCATTTT
TRBD2	TRBV18	.	TRBJ2-6	CASPRGSAGANVLTF	TGTGCCAGCCCGCGGGGGTCGGCTGGGGCCAACGTCCTGACTTTC
TRBD1	TRBV5-1	.	TRBJ2-1	CASSLYSDRGGNEQFF	TGCGCCAGCAGCTTGTATTCGGACAGGGGAGGCAATGAGCAGTTCTTC
TRBD2	TRBV2	.	TRBJ2-1	CASPSKTSGRDNEQFF	TGTGCCAGCCCATCGAAGACTAGCGGGAGGGACAATGAGCAGTTCTTC
.	TRBV18	.	TRBJ2-7	CASQTQQASTYEQYF	TGTGCCAGCCAAACACAACAGGCGTCGACCTACGAGCAGTACTTC
TRBD1	TRBV6-5	.	TRBJ2-7	CASSLQGAYEQYF	TGTGCCAGCAGCTTACAGGGGGCGTACGAGCAGTACTTC
.	TRBV28	once	TRBJ2-3	CASSPDIPDTQYF	TGTGCCAGCAGTCCAGACATTCCAGATACGCAGTATTTT
TRBD1	TRBV5-1	.	TRBJ2-3	CASSLQDRDTDTQYF	TGCGCCAGCAGCTTGCAGGACAGGGACACAGATACGCAGTATTTT